Shown below are 2 T cell receptor beta chains from a single sample sequenced in a study of cytomegalovirus exposure and HLA in healthy donors. Vbeta (60) and Jbeta (13) primers were used in the PCR. This table comes from immunoSEQ multiplex PCR, and its TCRdb copy is limited to in-frame clones, with some not included. The sample has some 130,000 clones, over 60% seen once. What was sequenced was PBMCs. The receptors originated from a man in his forties or fifties in good health and CMV-seronegative.

The rearrangement uses TRBV7-2 and TRBJ2-3, with a possible D match to TRBD1 (5 bases). Germline CDR1 SGHTA, CDR2 FQGNSA. This CDR3 spans 12 amino acids. Trimming cost V 2 bases and J 7 bases, with 7 bases left between them. The CDR3: CASSLQGNTQYF. The CDR3 DNA reads as TGTGCCAGCAGCTTACAGGGTAATACGCAGTATTTT.

The rearrangement uses TRBV10-3 and TRBJ1-1; TRBD1 agrees at 8 bases. The germline V gene encodes CDR1 ENHRY and CDR2 SYGVKD. The CDR3 totals 12 residues. V trimming: 5 bases; J trimming: 6 bases; junction bases outside the gene matches: 2. The CDR3 region has the DNA TGTGCCATCAGTCAGGGGGCTGCTGAAGCTTTCTTT. It codes for CAISQGAAEAFF.